The 20 T cell receptor beta chains in this list originate from one sample, sequenced in a study of T cell changes during pregnancy in multiple sclerosis. Measured with immunoSEQ multiplex PCR; TCRdb has only the in-frame clones, and not every one. Altogether 45,000 to 60,000 clones are present, 85% to 95% being singletons, with the ten largest covering around 0.76%. Sequences were derived from CD4+ T cells from peripheral blood mononuclear cells, sampled in the third trimester of pregnancy. The receptors stem from a female donor with multiple sclerosis, enrolled in a pregnancy study.

CDR3 DNA sequence: TGTGCCAGCAGCGTTAACAGGTGGTTACGGGCTGAAGCTTTCTTT. Its translation is CASSVNRWLRAEAFF. The V gene is TRBV6-1, the J gene TRBJ1-1, with D possibly matching TRBD1 (5 bases). Deletions cut 6 bases from V and 6 bases from J, with 20 bases between. Germline CDR1 MNHNS, CDR2 SASEGT. The CDR3 contains 15 residues.

This clone appeared a single time. The V and J genes are TRBV30 and TRBJ2-5; D is unresolved. The CDR3 is made up of 11 amino acids. Trimming left V 4 bases short and J 5 bases short, with 8 bases between. CDR1 is GTSNPN, CDR2 SVGIG, per germline (reference sequence). The CDR3 sequence is CAWITEETQYF. DNA of the CDR3: TGTGCCTGGATAACGGAGGAGACCCAGTACTTC.

In this sample, this clone turned up once. The chain employs TRBV25-1 and TRBJ1-2, with D maybe TRBD1 (5 bases). Trimming pared 1 base from V and 3 bases from J, leaving 9 bases between. This CDR3 contains 14 residues. Germline V CDR1 and CDR2: MGHDK, SYGVNS. This chain's CDR3 is CASSESRVHYGYTF. The CDR3 DNA sequence: TGTGCCAGCAGTGAATCCAGGGTGCACTATGGCTACACCTTC.

V and J are TRBV6-5 and TRBJ1-1; the match to TRBD1 covers 9 bases. Germline V gene data show CDR1 as MNHEY and CDR2 as SVGAGI. This CDR3 region has 16 residues. With 2 bases clipped from V and 3 bases from J, the junction kept 7 bases outside the gene matches. The CDR3 protein is CASSYGLTGGYTEAFF. The CDR3 region has the DNA TGTGCCAGCAGTTACGGCCTGACAGGGGGGTACACTGAAGCTTTCTTT.

The CDR3 DNA follows: TGTGCCAGCAGGGGACAAATCTACAATGAGCAGTTCTTC. This sequence encodes CASRGQIYNEQFF. The chain uses TRBV6-1 and TRBJ2-1, with D perhaps matching TRBD1 (6 bases). Germline V gives CDR1 MNHNS, CDR2 SASEGT. This CDR3 contains 13 residues. The V and J ends lost 6 bases and 3 bases respectively, with 9 bases between them.

The chain employs TRBV14 and TRBJ2-3, with 13 bases identical to TRBD2. V was pared by 6 bases and J by 0 bases, with 6 bases of the junction left unmatched. Germline lookup yields CDR1 SGHDN and CDR2 FVKESK. The CDR3 runs 17 residues. CDR3 DNA: TGTGCCAGCAGTCGGACTAGCGGGGGCCCCAGCACAGATACGCAGTATTTT. Residues: CASSRTSGGPSTDTQYF.

This chain joins TRBV19 and TRBJ2-7; 11 positions agree with TRBD1. V lost 6 bases, J lost 2 bases, and 6 bases stayed unmatched. Germline assignment: CDR1 LNHDA and CDR2 SQIVND (reference sequence). This CDR3 has 15 amino acids. CDR3: CASREAGQGAYEQYF. The CDR3 DNA sequence: TGTGCCAGTAGGGAGGCGGGACAGGGGGCCTACGAGCAGTACTTC.

The V gene is TRBV11-2, the J gene TRBJ1-5; no definite D call. V was shortened by 3 bases and J by 4 bases, with 7 bases between the two germline ends. The CDR3 loop spans 13 amino acids. Germline V CDR1 and CDR2: SGHAT, FQNNGV. The DNA of the CDR3 is TGTGCCAGCAGCTTTGCCGGGAATCAGCCCCAGCATTTT. It yields the protein CASSFAGNQPQHF.

This chain links TRBV7-8 with TRBJ1-1; TRBD1 matches 7 bases. The CDR3 covers 14 residues. The V gene's germline CDR1 is SGHVS and CDR2 FQNEAQ. J gave up 4 bases and V 5 bases, and 7 bases lay outside the gene matches. CDR3 amino acids: CASSRQGSGTEAFF. In nucleotides, the CDR3 is TGTGCCAGCAGCCGACAGGGATCTGGCACTGAAGCTTTCTTT.

This clone was detected only once. CDR3 in DNA: TGTGCCAGCAGTAGACAGGGCTCTGGAAACACCATATATTTT. Translated, it gives CASSRQGSGNTIYF. This rearrangement joins TRBV6-5 to TRBJ1-3; TRBD1 aligns across 7 bases. V lost 5 bases and J lost 0; bases outside the gene matches: 1. The V gene's germline CDR1 is MNHEY and CDR2 SVGAGI. The CDR3 covers 14 residues.

The table lists this clone with a count of one. This chain uses TRBV25-1 with TRBJ1-6; possibly TRBD1 for D (5 bases). Germline V gene lookup returns CDR1 MGHDK and CDR2 SYGVNS. Trimming stripped 7 bases from V and 9 bases from J, with 13 bases between. CDR3 length: 13 amino acids. As DNA, the CDR3 is TGTGCCAGCAAGGACAAGACACTTTCACCCCTCCACTTT. Its translation: CASKDKTLSPLHF.

The V and J genes are TRBV18 and TRBJ1-6, with 7 positions matching TRBD1. V was clipped by 3 bases and J by 9 bases; unmatched bases: 5. The CDR3 length is 14 residues. Looked up from germline, CDR1 is KGHSH and CDR2 is LQKENI. The CDR3 here is CASSPRQGSSPLHF. The CDR3 DNA reads TGTGCCAGCTCACCTCGACAGGGTAGTTCACCCCTCCACTTT.

This clone was seen a few times. This chain links TRBV7-3 with TRBJ1-2, with D possibly matching TRBD1 (6 bases). Trimming shortened V by 5 bases and J by 4 bases, and 11 bases separated the two germline ends. Germline V gene sequence: CDR1 SGHTA, CDR2 FQGTGA. CDR3 length: 13 amino acids. Here the CDR3 reads CASSADSPYGYTF. In DNA, the CDR3 is TGTGCCAGCAGCGCGGACAGTCCCTATGGCTACACCTTC.

V gene TRBV4-1 combines with J gene TRBJ2-3; no clear D. V lost 1 base to trimming and J lost 2 bases, with 10 bases between them. Germline V gene data show CDR1 as MGHRA and CDR2 as YSYEKL. CDR3 length: 15 amino acids. CDR3 residues: CASSQVLAVTDTQYF. The CDR3 region has the DNA TGCGCCAGCAGCCAAGTTTTGGCAGTCACAGATACGCAGTATTTT.

The V gene is TRBV29-1, the J gene TRBJ2-7; 11 nucleotides align to TRBD1. The CDR3 runs 16 residues. J was trimmed by 4 bases and V by 0 bases; bases with no gene match: 8. Germline CDR1 is SQVTM and CDR2 is ANQGSEA. CDR3 DNA: TGCAGCGTTGAAGAGGCTCGGACAGGGGGCACGTACGAGCAGTACTTC. Translating it yields CSVEEARTGGTYEQYF.

The chain joins TRBV11-2 to TRBJ1-6; D gene ambiguous. Trimming cost V 2 bases and J 5 bases, with 16 bases left between them. The germline gives CDR1 SGHAT, CDR2 FQNNGV. The CDR3 length is 17 residues. CDR3 region: CASSLFSITVDNSPLHF. CDR3 bases: TGTGCCAGCAGCTTATTTTCGATCACTGTTGATAATTCACCCCTCCACTTT.

V and J are TRBV6-5 and TRBJ2-2; D possibly corresponds to TRBD2 (7 bases). This CDR3 is 15 amino acids long. The germline CDR1 and CDR2 sequences are MNHEY and SVGAGI. V lost 7 bases and J 4 bases, leaving 16 bases between the germline ends. This chain's CDR3 is CASKAAGAVTGELFF. CDR3 bases: TGTGCCAGCAAGGCGGCGGGGGCGGTCACCGGGGAGCTGTTTTTT.

V gene TRBV6-5 combines with J gene TRBJ2-7; 7 nucleotides line up with TRBD1. Germline loops: CDR1 MNHEY, CDR2 SVGAGI. V shed 2 bases, J shed 7 bases, and the junction held 11 bases outside the gene matches. This CDR3 has 15 amino acids. CDR3 in amino acids: CASSYGARGSGEQYF. The CDR3 DNA sequence: TGTGCCAGCAGTTACGGGGCCAGGGGGTCGGGGGAGCAGTACTTC.

J is TRBJ1-5 and V is TRBV4-3; the D is unclear. V was trimmed by 3 bases and J by 8 bases, leaving 17 bases between them. CDR3 length: 15 residues. CDR1 is LGHNA, CDR2 YSLEER, per germline. The chain's CDR3 is CASSQAVVTGEPQHF. The CDR3 DNA is TGCGCCAGCAGCCAGGCGGTCGTCACCGGAGAGCCCCAGCATTTT.

The rearrangement links TRBV7-9 to TRBJ1-1; TRBD1 aligns across 8 bases. The J segment lost 4 bases and the V segment lost 2 bases, leaving 6 bases of the junction unmatched. Germline CDR1 SEHNR, CDR2 FQNEAQ (reference sequence). The CDR3 covers 15 residues. This CDR3 is CASSLQGAMGTEAFF. The CDR3 nucleotides read TGTGCCAGCAGCTTACAGGGGGCGATGGGCACTGAAGCTTTCTTT.